This record looks at one T cell receptor beta chain sequence and its context. This specimen comes from a study of technical replicates of blood from several donors. Germline CDR1 is KGHSH and CDR2 is LQKENI. The CDR3 runs to 14 residues. V dropped 3 bases and J dropped 6; count of bases not matched to a gene: 5. The assay was immunoSEQ multiplex PCR, and TCRdb's table has in-frame clones only and misses some. The sample lists tens of thousands of clones; roughly 96% were seen once. Sequences were obtained from T cells isolated from PBMCs. The receptor was isolated from a human donor in good health. J is TRBJ2-7 and V is TRBV18; 10 nucleotides agree with TRBD1. As DNA, the CDR3 is TGTGCCAGCTCACCCGGACAGGGGGAAGGCGAGCAGTACTTC. The encoded protein is CASSPGQGEGEQYF.